This T cell receptor (beta chain) was identified during a study of cytomegalovirus exposure and HLA in healthy donors. Study results and caveats: TCR beta V segments were, for the most part, productive about 87% or about 30% of the time in an earlier analysis.

Germline V lookup: CDR1 SGDLS, CDR2 YYNGEE. There are 17 residues in the CDR3. The J segment lost 0 bases and the V segment lost 0 bases, leaving 5 bases of the junction unmatched. Healthy bone marrow donors made up the donor group. A single count supports this clone. Its antigen remains unknown. Use of 60 Vbeta and 13 Jbeta primers characterized the PCR. Profiling relied on immunoSEQ multiplex PCR, and the TCRdb table lists in-frame clones only, not all of them. The sample includes 90,000 to 150,000 clones, about 70% of them seen just once. Sequenced input: PBMCs. The chain joins TRBV9 to TRBJ2-1; TRBD2 matches at 8 bases. This TCR derives from a woman in her thirties or forties in good health and CMV-seronegative. CDR3 sequence: CASSVVSGTSSYNEQFF. For the CDR3, the DNA is TGTGCCAGCAGCGTAGTAAGCGGGACTAGCTCCTACAATGAGCAGTTCTTC.